The present TCR beta chain was sequenced within a study of cytomegalovirus exposure and HLA in healthy donors. The study, taken as a whole, reports: The authors later found TCR association rates varying by HLA locus, with DRB1 most and HLA-C fewest. The classifier was said to identify cytomegalovirus status with high specificity and sensitivity. A missense DCLRE1C variant was associated with V- and J-gene trimming of TCR beta chains in a later analysis, and an independent cohort replicated the association.

13 Jbeta primers and 60 Vbeta primers were used for the PCR. Sequencing used immunoSEQ multiplex PCR; TCRdb keeps in-frame clones, though not all of them. There are about 270,000 clones in the sample; roughly two thirds occur only once, and 2% to 2.5% lies in the top ten. Only a few counts were recorded for this clone. The target antigen is unknown. The V gene lost 3 bases and the J gene lost 5 bases, with 11 bases spanning the gap. CDR3 size: 14 residues. The sample comprised PBMCs. This chain uses TRBV23-1 with TRBJ2-1; tentative D call: TRBD1 (5 bases). TRBV23-1 is an ORF, with its function uncertain. The origin of this receptor is a female donor in good health and CMV-seronegative. CDR3 sequence reads: CASSHTRVHNEQFF. The CDR3 bases are TGCGCCAGCAGTCATACCAGGGTGCACAATGAGCAGTTCTTC.